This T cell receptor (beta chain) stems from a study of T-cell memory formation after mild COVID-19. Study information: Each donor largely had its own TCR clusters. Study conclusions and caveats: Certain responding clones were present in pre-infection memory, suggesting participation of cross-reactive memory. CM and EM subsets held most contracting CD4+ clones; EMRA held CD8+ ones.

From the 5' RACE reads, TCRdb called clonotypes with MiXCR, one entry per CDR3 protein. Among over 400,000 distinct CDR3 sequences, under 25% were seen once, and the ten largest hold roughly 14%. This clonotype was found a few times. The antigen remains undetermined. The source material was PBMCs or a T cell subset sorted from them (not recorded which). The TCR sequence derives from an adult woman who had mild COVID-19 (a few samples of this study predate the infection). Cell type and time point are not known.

The CDR3 nucleotides read TGCGCCAGCAGCCCGGACAGGGTTGGGCAAGAGACCCAGTACTTC. This gives the protein CASSPDRVGQETQYF. The chain recombines TRBV5-1 with TRBJ2-5, with TRBD1 identical over 8 bases. CDR1 and CDR2 from the germline V gene are SGHRS and YFSETQ. The CDR3 consists of 15 residues. With 4 bases clipped from V and 2 bases from J, the junction kept 7 bases outside the gene matches.